The rows below give T cell receptor beta chains drawn from one sample of a study of T cell repertoires in cytomegalovirus infection. TCRdb recomputed calls from the reads with MiXCR, one row per CDR3 protein. The data contain roughly 230,000 distinct CDR3 sequences, 5% to 8.5% of them singletons. The sequenced sample consisted of PBMCs. Receptors were obtained from a human donor in good health (CMV status not recorded). Some clones in this sample may be carry-over from other donors' samples. The CDR3 runs from the conserved cysteine through the conserved F or W. The D gene is left open where the match is weak. Clone size appears in some rows only: once, few, many, or a class for an expanded clone.

NA,few,TRBV10-3,TRBJ1-2,TGTGCCGCCCAGGGCGCAGGGGTAGGAGGCTACACCTTC,CAAQGAGVGGYTF
NA,many,TRBV20-1,TRBJ1-1,TGCAGTGCTATGGACGGATTCACTGAAGCTTTCTTT,CSAMDGFTEAFF
TRBD1,many,TRBV14,TRBJ2-7,TGTGCCAGCAGCCCCAGGACAGGGAGTCGCTACGAGCAGTACTTC,CASSPRTGSRYEQYF
TRBD2,many,TRBV7-6,TRBJ2-7,TGTGCCAGCAGCTTAGCGACTAGCGGGGCTGATGTGCAGTACTTC,CASSLATSGADVQYF
TRBD2,once,TRBV29-1,TRBJ2-1,TGCAGCGTTGCTATAACCCCGGGACTAGGAGGGAATGAGCAGTTCTTC,CSVAITPGLGGNEQFF
NA,many,TRBV2,TRBJ1-1,TGTGCCAGCAGTGAAGTCGGGCGTCCGGCAAATCCGAACACTGAAGCTTTCTTT,CASSEVGRPANPNTEAFF
NA,many,TRBV9,TRBJ1-6,TGTGCCAGCAGCGTAGGTGGGGAAAGATCTTCACCCCTCCACTTT,CASSVGGERSSPLHF
NA,many,TRBV15,TRBJ2-1,TGTGCCACCAGCAGAGATGGCACAGCCCTATCCTACAATGAGCAGTTCTTC,CATSRDGTALSYNEQFF
NA,many,TRBV19,TRBJ1-1,TGTGCCAGTAGTATATCCCAGGGACTAAGGAACACTGAAGCTTTCTTT,CASSISQGLRNTEAFF
NA,many,TRBV12-3/TRBV12-4,TRBJ2-1,TGTGCCAGCAGTTTCGAGGATCACTACAATGAGCAGTTCTTC,CASSFEDHYNEQFF
TRBD1,many,TRBV7-2,TRBJ1-5,TGTGCCAGCAGCTTAGGGACAGGGGGGTATCAGCCCCAGCATTTT,CASSLGTGGYQPQHF
NA,many,TRBV9,TRBJ1-2,TGTGCCAGCAGCGGACCACAAGGCCTATGGAGTGGCTACACCTTC,CASSGPQGLWSGYTF
TRBD1,many,TRBV24-1,TRBJ2-7,TGTGCCACCAGTGATACCGGGACAGCGGTCTACGAGCAGTACTTC,CATSDTGTAVYEQYF
NA,NA,TRBV29-1,TRBJ1-1,TGCAGCGTAGCCACTAGACTGAACACTGAAGCTTTCTTT,CSVATRLNTEAFF
NA,many,TRBV20-1,TRBJ2-5,TGCAGTGCTAGAGGGTCAGGGGGGTACGACCAAGAGACCCAGTACTTC,CSARGSGGYDQETQYF
NA,many,TRBV7-9,TRBJ1-4,TGTGCCAGCAGCCAACCCGGGGAAAAACTGTTTTTT,CASSQPGEKLFF
NA,many,TRBV7-2,TRBJ2-5,TGTGCCAGCAGCCGAGAACTGTTGACCCGAGAGACCCAGTACTTC,CASSRELLTRETQYF
NA,few,TRBV5-4,TRBJ2-7,TGTGCCAGCAGCTTGAACGGAATATACGAGCAGTACTTC,CASSLNGIYEQYF
TRBD1,many,TRBV6-2/TRBV6-3,TRBJ1-2,TGTGCCAGCAGTTACTGGGACAGGGGCATTGGTCAAGATGGCTACACCTTC,CASSYWDRGIGQDGYTF
TRBD1,many,TRBV29-1,TRBJ2-5,TGCAGCGTTGAAAAAGGACAGGGGGCGGCGGCCCAGTACTTC,CSVEKGQGAAAQYF
NA,many,TRBV6-2/TRBV6-3,TRBJ2-1,TGTGCCAGCAGCCCCACGGGGGCTTACAATGAGCAGTTCTTC,CASSPTGAYNEQFF